Listed below are T cell receptor beta chains from one sample, sequenced in a study of cytomegalovirus exposure and HLA in healthy donors. The data were produced by immunoSEQ multiplex PCR, yet TCRdb's version contains in-frame clones alone and is incomplete. The sample gives some 180,000 clones, approximately 71% of which show up once; approximately 5.6% is in the top ten. Material for sequencing was PBMCs. The receptors derive from a young woman in good health and CMV-seropositive. The CDR3 runs from the conserved cysteine through the conserved F or W.

V: TRBV18
J: TRBJ2-7
CDR3: CASSPPNLDYEQYF

V: TRBV9
J: TRBJ2-6
CDR3: CASSVVKGHYSGANVLTF

V: TRBV7-9
J: TRBJ1-1
CDR3: CASSPRRYNTEAFF

V: TRBV7-2
J: TRBJ1-6
CDR3: CASSSDRPLHF

V: TRBV19
J: TRBJ2-5
CDR3: CASRGFSAETQYF

V: TRBV4-3
J: TRBJ2-7
CDR3: CASSQDLERSGEQYF

V: TRBV5-1
J: TRBJ2-7
CDR3: CASSYPEQGVYEQYF

V: TRBV29-1
J: TRBJ2-4
CDR3: CSVEDGTGGFGAKNIQYF

V: TRBV9
J: TRBJ1-3
CDR3: CASSVWGSTSYSGNTIYF

V: TRBV28
J: TRBJ1-1
CDR3: CASRREVEAFF

V: TRBV6-1
J: NA
CDR3: CASRAGATGQYEQYF

V: TRBV6-5
J: TRBJ2-3
CDR3: CASSYSRDSTDTQYF

V: TRBV18
J: TRBJ1-2
CDR3: CASSPLDSQNYGYTF

V: TRBV11-3
J: TRBJ2-3
CDR3: CASSLGGTQYF

V: TRBV7-2
J: TRBJ2-3
CDR3: CASSVPGDTQYF

V: TRBV2
J: TRBJ2-7
CDR3: CASIGSGQYF

V: TRBV2
J: TRBJ1-4
CDR3: CASETGGRREKLFF

V: TRBV5-1
J: TRBJ1-6
CDR3: CASSLSGQDNSPLHF

V: TRBV4-1
J: TRBJ1-1
CDR3: CASSLRQGVGLNTEAFF

V: TRBV28
J: TRBJ1-1
CDR3: CASRGGTDMNTEAFF

V: TRBV5-1
J: TRBJ2-1
CDR3: CASSLGTYEYNEQFF

V: TRBV5-6
J: TRBJ2-3
CDR3: CASSLGPSGGSTDTQYF

V: TRBV7-9
J: NA
CDR3: CASSLRDRAYEQYF

V: TRBV6-5
J: TRBJ2-3
CDR3: CASSYRGSSTDTQYF

V: TRBV28
J: TRBJ2-3
CDR3: CASSASELGGRNTQYF

V: TRBV25-1
J: TRBJ1-1
CDR3: CASSTHDSMNTEAFF

V: TRBV5-6
J: TRBJ2-1
CDR3: CASSLSGVLWDSSYNEQFF

V: TRBV4-3
J: TRBJ1-2
CDR3: CASSPSFGQGRIGYTF

V: TRBV10-3
J: TRBJ2-7
CDR3: CAISEVPRQTSYEQYF

V: TRBV21-1
J: TRBJ2-5
CDR3: CASSARTGGKGTQYF

V: TRBV13
J: TRBJ1-2
CDR3: CASSSQRQVSLYGYTF

V: TRBV7-2
J: TRBJ2-3
CDR3: CASSFELGGATDTQYF

V: TRBV7-9
J: TRBJ1-1
CDR3: CASRPGASEAFF

V: TRBV6-1
J: TRBJ2-3
CDR3: CATKGRQGTDTQYF

V: TRBV19
J: TRBJ1-1
CDR3: CASRKQGYTEAFF

V: TRBV7-9
J: TRBJ1-2
CDR3: CASRSRGPSYGYTF

V: TRBV6-4
J: TRBJ2-1
CDR3: CASSDSAGYNEQFF

V: TRBV7-6
J: TRBJ2-2
CDR3: CASSLVAGGPFTGELFF

V: TRBV7-8
J: TRBJ1-5
CDR3: CASSLAGTNQPQHF

V: TRBV5-4
J: TRBJ2-5
CDR3: CASSLLAGAREQYF

V: TRBV6-5
J: TRBJ2-7
CDR3: CACSYVGGRSYEQYF

V: TRBV25-1
J: TRBJ1-1
CDR3: CASGQAGQGYTEAFF

V: TRBV4-3
J: TRBJ1-6
CDR3: CASSQKTVHNSPLHF

V: TRBV7-8
J: TRBJ1-5
CDR3: CASSSETGLGQPQHF

V: TRBV27
J: TRBJ1-6
CDR3: CASSPWVGDYNSPLHF

V: TRBV27
J: TRBJ2-2
CDR3: CASSITSLTNTGELFF

V: TRBV15
J: TRBJ2-7
CDR3: CATSRGFGTGYYEQYF

V: TRBV29-1
J: TRBJ2-7
CDR3: CSVNKQGAYEQYF